This record looks at one T cell receptor beta chain sequence and its context. The record originates from a study of blood T cell repertoires in COVID-19. At the level of the study: Acute and convalescent COVID-19 specimens originated in the United States, Italy and Spain. PBMCs, B-cell-depleted T cells, or T cells were the source of the cDNA or gDNA that made up the material.

The data were produced by immunoSEQ multiplex PCR, yet TCRdb's version contains in-frame clones alone and is incomplete. The sample shows 310,000 or so clones, more than 70% of them seen only once. CDR3 length: 15 amino acids. V was cut by 0 bases and J by 4 bases, with 12 bases left in between. Germline CDR1 SGDLS, CDR2 YYNGEE. The sequenced sample consisted of peripheral blood. This clonotype was obtained from a woman aged 25 to 45 with COVID-19, enrolled during active disease. V usage is TRBV9 and J usage is TRBJ2-3; D may be TRBD2 (6 bases). The CDR3 sequence is CASSVGLVRADTQYF. The CDR3 nucleotides read TGTGCCAGCAGCGTAGGACTAGTCCGGGCAGATACGCAGTATTTT.